These 16 T cell receptor beta chains share one sample of origin, sequenced in a study of identical twins. TCRdb re-analysed the 5' RACE reads in MiXCR, keeping a single row per CDR3 protein. Of around 1.7 million distinct CDR3 sequences listed, less than 40% are singletons. The sample consisted of cord blood. The receptors were gathered from a newborn girl in good health.

The rearrangement joins TRBV3-1 to TRBJ2-2, with 8 bases aligning to TRBD2. J was trimmed by 4 bases and V by 2 bases; bases with no gene match: 6. Germline lookup yields CDR1 LGHDT and CDR2 YNNKEL (reference sequence). The CDR3 has 16 residues. The CDR3 region is CASSQSRLAGTGELFF. The CDR3 nucleotides are TGTGCCAGCAGCCAATCCCGGCTAGCGGGCACCGGGGAGCTGTTTTTT.

The table lists this clonotype with a few counts. The rearrangement joins TRBV12-3 or TRBV12-4 to TRBJ1-2, with D tentatively TRBD1 (5 bases). The CDR3 covers 13 residues. Trimming removed 7 bases from V and 4 bases from J, with 13 bases in between. CDR3 in DNA: TGTGCCAGCACGCCCCGGGGGTCCTATGGCTACACCTTC. It yields the protein CASTPRGSYGYTF.

The J gene is TRBJ1-5, the V gene TRBV7-2; TRBD1 matches at 7 bases. Germline V gene data show CDR1 as SGHTA and CDR2 as FQGNSA. This CDR3 is 15 amino acids long. V trimming: 4 bases; J trimming: 0 bases; junction bases outside the gene matches: 3. The CDR3 sequence is CASSSGGYSNQPQHF. In nucleotides, the CDR3 is TGTGCCAGCAGCTCAGGGGGGTATAGCAATCAGCCCCAGCATTTT.

In the case of this clonotype: A read error may be the cause here, since a much bigger clone is one base away. The chain joins TRBV6-4 to TRBJ2-5, with TRBD2 matching over 13 bases. The junction had 24 bases not matched to a gene; V was cut back by 6 bases and J by 11 bases. Germline values: CDR1 MRHNA, CDR2 SNTAGT. CDR3 size: 19 residues. CDR3 coding DNA: TGTGCCAGCAGCGTCGGGGTACTAGCGGGAGGGATACTAAACAATGAGCAGTACTTC. Amino acids: CASSVGVLAGGILNNEQYF.

A word on this clonotype: A much larger clonotype is one base distant, so this may be a read error. The chain is built from TRBV12-3 or TRBV12-4 and TRBJ1-1, with 7 nucleotides matching TRBD1. This CDR3 region has 15 residues. The J segment lost 1 base and the V segment lost 5 bases, leaving 7 bases of the junction unmatched. This CDR3 reads CASSRQGGSNTEAFF. In DNA, the CDR3 is TGTGCCAGCAGTAGACAGGGTGGTTCGAACACTGAAGCTTTCTTT.

V gene TRBV10-3 combines with J gene TRBJ2-4, with D tentatively TRBD2 (6 bases). Judging by the DNA end, TRBJ2-7 fits better; the J call may be wrong. The CDR3 consists of 12 residues. The germline gives CDR1 ENHRY, CDR2 SYGVKD. CDR3 bases: TGTGCCATCGCGGGGTCAACCTACGAGCAGTACTTC. Translation: CAIAGSTYEQYF.

The chain uses TRBV5-1 and TRBJ1-2; perhaps TRBD1 as D (5 bases). In germline, CDR1 is SGHRS, CDR2 YFSETQ. V gave up 4 bases and J gave up 0 bases, with 10 bases separating them. The CDR3 contains 14 residues. The CDR3, as DNA: TGCGCCAGCAGCCGGGACGGGTCTAACTATGGCTACACCTTC. Translation: CASSRDGSNYGYTF.

The chain links TRBV12-3 or TRBV12-4 to TRBJ1-2; no clear D gene. This CDR3 has 9 residues. The CDR3: CAEGGGYTF. CDR3 sequence (DNA): TGTGCAGAAGGAGGTGGCTACACCTTC.

At least ten counts were recorded for this clonotype. The rearrangement uses TRBV12-3 or TRBV12-4 and TRBJ2-7; 14 nucleotides match TRBD2. V was clipped by 6 bases and J by 4 bases; unmatched bases: 5. The CDR3 spans 15 residues. The chain's CDR3 is CASRLGTSGGYEQYF. CDR3 DNA sequence: TGTGCCAGCAGACTGGGGACTAGCGGGGGTTACGAGCAGTACTTC.

This chain connects TRBV20-1 to TRBJ2-3; unclear D gene. The CDR3 has 12 amino acids. The germline CDR1 and CDR2 sequences are DFQATT and SNEGSKA (reference sequence). The germline V and J ends were trimmed by 1 base and 4 bases, with 6 bases remaining between them. The CDR3 protein is CSARASADTQYF. CDR3 DNA: TGCAGTGCTAGAGCGTCAGCAGATACGCAGTATTTT.

This clonotype was seen more than once but under ten times. The chain uses TRBV28 and TRBJ2-7; TRBD2 might be the D (5 bases). The V gene's germline CDR1 is MDHEN and CDR2 SYDVKM. CDR3 length: 14 residues. V lost 1 base and J lost 2, with 9 bases in between. This CDR3 is CASSLYGSAYEQYF. CDR3 in DNA: TGTGCCAGCAGTTTATACGGTAGCGCCTACGAGCAGTACTTC.

This chain uses TRBV12-3 or TRBV12-4 with TRBJ2-7; either TRBD1 or TRBD2 may supply D (5 bases each). The CDR3 runs 14 residues. V lost 5 bases and J 7 bases, leaving 18 bases between the germline ends. CDR3 nucleotide sequence: TGTGCCAGCAGTAAACTTGGGACCGCCTTGGAGCAGTACTTC. This sequence encodes CASSKLGTALEQYF.

This clonotype occurred a few times. The rearrangement links TRBV7-8 to TRBJ2-5; 12 bases match TRBD2. V shed 1 base, J shed 4 bases, and the junction held 7 bases outside the gene matches. The CDR3 spans 17 residues. Germline V gene sequence: CDR1 SGHVS, CDR2 FQNEAQ. The CDR3 region is CASSLGALAGGGETQYF. CDR3 DNA sequence: TGTGCCAGCAGCTTAGGGGCCCTAGCGGGAGGGGGAGAGACCCAGTACTTC.

This rearrangement joins TRBV5-6 to TRBJ2-1, with unresolved D. CDR3 length: 14 amino acids. Per germline, CDR1 SGHDT and CDR2 YYEEEE. Between the trimmed V and J ends, which lost 4 bases and 7 bases, there was a span of 15 bases. This chain's CDR3 is CASSTTTTWNEQFF. The CDR3 coding sequence is TGTGCCAGCAGCACGACGACCACTTGGAATGAGCAGTTCTTC.

Here the CDR3 reads CSVTTGTNTEAFF. The CDR3, as DNA: TGCAGCGTTACGACAGGGACGAACACTGAAGCTTTCTTT. This chain uses TRBV29-1 with TRBJ1-1; the match to TRBD1 covers 7 bases. Germline V lookup: CDR1 SQVTM, CDR2 ANQGSEA. The junction had 4 bases not matched to a gene; V was cut back by 5 bases and J by 1 base. The CDR3 sequence is 13 residues long.

This clonotype was detected a few times. The V and J genes are TRBV10-3 and TRBJ1-2, with no clear D. Germline CDR1 and CDR2: ENHRY and SYGVKD. CDR3 length: 16 residues. Trimming stripped 5 bases from V and 2 bases from J, with 18 bases between. This CDR3 reads CAISLALVTGNYGYTF. The CDR3 DNA reads as TGTGCCATCAGTCTTGCCCTGGTAACCGGGAACTATGGCTACACCTTC.